This T cell receptor beta chain was sequenced in a study of T cells in Graves' hyperthyroidism and ophthalmopathy. Overall study: Staff took peripheral blood when the initial diagnosis was made, before any treatment began.

TCR beta CDR3 regions were amplified from RNA. TCR CDR3 underwent first-round RT-PCR with the HTBI primer set. In TCRdb, the multiplex PCR reads were re-called with MiXCR into one record per CDR3 protein. This table holds a few hundred thousand distinct CDR3 sequences, 15% to 20% found once. Notes on the study in general: Ophthalmopathy was separated from stable hyperthyroidism by a 13 V-J model.

The CDR3 loop spans 15 amino acids. Germline CDR1 is MDHEN and CDR2 is SYDVKM. To note about this clonotype: Its antigen is as yet unknown. A much larger clone sits a single nucleotide away, making a read error possible.

Patients with ophthalmopathy all had a Clinical Activity Score of at least 3, a NOSPECS grade of at least 4 and duration under 3 months. In making diagnoses, clinical symptoms, serum thyroxine and TRAb, thyroid ultrasound and orbital computed tomography were all used. Material: blood. This TCR was sampled from a woman aged 40 to 50 with Graves' ophthalmopathy. This chain joins TRBV28 and TRBJ2-3; D unresolved. The chain's CDR3 is CVSSSLKNPTDTQYF. The CDR3 bases are TGTGTCAGCAGTAGCCTCAAAAACCCCACAGATACGCAGTATTTT.